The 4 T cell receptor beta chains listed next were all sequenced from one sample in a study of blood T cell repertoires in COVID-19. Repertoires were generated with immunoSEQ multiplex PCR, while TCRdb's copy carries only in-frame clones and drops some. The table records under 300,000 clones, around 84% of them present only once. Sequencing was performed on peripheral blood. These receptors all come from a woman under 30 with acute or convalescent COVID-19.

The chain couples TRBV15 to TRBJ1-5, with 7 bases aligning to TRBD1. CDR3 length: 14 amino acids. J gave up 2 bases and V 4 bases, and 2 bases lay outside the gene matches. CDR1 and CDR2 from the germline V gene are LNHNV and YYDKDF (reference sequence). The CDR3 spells CATSKDRGNQPQHF. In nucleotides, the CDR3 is TGTGCCACCAGCAAAGACAGGGGCAATCAGCCCCAGCATTTT.

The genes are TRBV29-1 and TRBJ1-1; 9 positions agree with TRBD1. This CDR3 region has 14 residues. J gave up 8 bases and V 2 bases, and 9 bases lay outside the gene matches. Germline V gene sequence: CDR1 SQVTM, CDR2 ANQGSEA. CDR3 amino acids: CSVERGTGPTEAFF. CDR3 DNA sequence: TGCAGCGTTGAACGTGGGACAGGGCCGACAGAAGCTTTCTTT.

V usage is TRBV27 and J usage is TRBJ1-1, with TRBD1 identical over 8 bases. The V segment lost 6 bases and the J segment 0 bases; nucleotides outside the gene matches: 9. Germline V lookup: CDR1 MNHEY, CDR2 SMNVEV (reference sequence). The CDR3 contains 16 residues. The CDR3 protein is CASRGPGQGMNTEAFF. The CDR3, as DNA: TGTGCCAGCAGGGGACCCGGACAGGGAATGAACACTGAAGCTTTCTTT.

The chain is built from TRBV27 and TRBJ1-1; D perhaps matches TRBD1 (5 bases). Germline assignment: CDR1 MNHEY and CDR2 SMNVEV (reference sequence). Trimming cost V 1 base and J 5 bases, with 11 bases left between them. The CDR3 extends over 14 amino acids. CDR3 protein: CASSLFGGTTEAFF. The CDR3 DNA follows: TGTGCCAGCAGTTTATTTGGGGGGACTACTGAAGCTTTCTTT.